The entry that follows covers one TCR beta chain sequence. This sample stems from a study of T cell changes during pregnancy in multiple sclerosis. Germline lookup yields CDR1 SGDLS and CDR2 YYNGEE. The CDR3 totals 16 residues. V lost 3 bases to trimming and J lost 9 bases; unmatched junction nucleotides: 11. Profiled with immunoSEQ multiplex PCR; TCRdb holds only in-frame clones, not every one. The sample contains about 97,000 clones, 90% of which appear only once. This sequence originates from a female donor in good health, enrolled as a control in a pregnancy study. V gene TRBV9 combines with J gene TRBJ2-2, with 10 bases that match TRBD2. The source material was peripheral blood, sampled in the second trimester of pregnancy. CDR3 sequence: CASSAVAGGFQRELFF. DNA for the CDR3: TGTGCCAGCAGCGCTGTAGCGGGAGGCTTCCAGCGGGAGCTGTTTTTT.